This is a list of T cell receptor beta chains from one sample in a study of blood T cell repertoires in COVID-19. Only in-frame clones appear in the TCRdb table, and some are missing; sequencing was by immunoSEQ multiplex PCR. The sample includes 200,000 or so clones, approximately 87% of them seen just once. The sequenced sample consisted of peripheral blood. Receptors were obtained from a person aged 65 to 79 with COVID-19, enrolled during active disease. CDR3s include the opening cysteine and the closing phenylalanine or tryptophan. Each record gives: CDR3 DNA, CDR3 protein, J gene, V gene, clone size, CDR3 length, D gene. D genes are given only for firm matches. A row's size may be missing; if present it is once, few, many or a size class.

TGTGCCAGCAGCTCGACAGCCCCTCCTAATTCACCCCTCCACTTT CASSSTAPPNSPLHF TRBJ1-6 TRBV7-3 - 15 -
TGCGCCAGCGCGGGGAGCTCTAATGAAAAACTGTTTTTT CASAGSSNEKLFF TRBJ1-4 TRBV5-1 - 13 -
TGTGCCAGCAGCTTTCTCCAGGGTAATGAAAAACTGTTTTTT CASSFLQGNEKLFF TRBJ1-4 TRBV5-6 - 14 -
TGTGCCAGCAGCGGGACAGGGGTGACTGAAGCTTTCTTT CASSGTGVTEAFF TRBJ1-1 TRBV9 - 13 TRBD1
TGTGCCAGCAGCTTGGGACAGGGGGCCCAAACTTACACCTTC CASSLGQGAQTYTF TRBJ1-2 TRBV7-3 - 14 TRBD1
TGTGCCAGCAGTTTAACCGGGACATCGGGGGAGCAGTACTTC CASSLTGTSGEQYF TRBJ2-7 TRBV6-5 - 14 -
TGTGCCACCAGTGATTCTACTAGCGGCTACGAGCAGTACTTC CATSDSTSGYEQYF TRBJ2-7 TRBV24-1 - 14 TRBD2
TGCGCCAGCAGCTTGGAGGGAGGGTATGGTGGCTACACCTTC CASSLEGGYGGYTF TRBJ1-2 TRBV5-1 - 14 -
TGTGCCAGCAGCCGCCGGGAAAGCACAGATACGCAGTATTTT CASSRRESTDTQYF TRBJ2-3 TRBV7-9 - 14 -
TGTGCCAGCAGCTTAGTGCAGGGTGAGCAAACTAATGAAAAACTGTTTTTT CASSLVQGEQTNEKLFF TRBJ1-4 TRBV7-9 - 17 -
TGTGCCAGTAGCCTCGACTTTACCAAATATAATTCACCCCTCCACTTT CASSLDFTKYNSPLHF TRBJ1-6 TRBV19 - 16 -
TGTGCCAGCAGCCTCTATCCGACTAGCGTAGGTGAGCAGTTCTTC CASSLYPTSVGEQFF TRBJ2-1 TRBV14 - 15 TRBD2
TGTGCCAGCAGTTATCGCGATTCTGGCACAGATACGCAGTATTTT CASSYRDSGTDTQYF TRBJ2-3 TRBV6-2/TRBV6-3 once 15 -
TGTGCCTGGAGTATGGCGACAGGGGTCTATGGCTACACCTTC CAWSMATGVYGYTF TRBJ1-2 TRBV30 once 14 TRBD1
TGTGCCAGCAGCGTAGAGACAGGGGGCACTGAAGCTTTCTTT CASSVETGGTEAFF TRBJ1-1 TRBV9 - 14 TRBD1
TGTGCCAGCAGCAAGCGACTAGCGGGAGTGGGTCGGGATACGCAGTATTTT CASSKRLAGVGRDTQYF TRBJ2-3 TRBV27 - 17 TRBD2
TGTGCCAGCAGCCCCGGGGGAGTGAACACTGAAGCTTTCTTT CASSPGGVNTEAFF TRBJ1-1 TRBV9 - 14 -
TGCGCCAGCAGCTTCCTGAGGGGGACAGGGGGCTCTAATGAAAAACTGTTTTTT CASSFLRGTGGSNEKLFF TRBJ1-4 TRBV4-1 - 18 TRBD1
TGTGCCAGCAGCTCTGTGTCGACAGGGGCAGCGAACACCGGGGAGCTGTTTTTT CASSSVSTGAANTGELFF TRBJ2-2 TRBV5-6 - 18 TRBD1
TGCGCCAGCACCCCGACAGGGGACCACGAGCAGTACTTC CASTPTGDHEQYF TRBJ2-7 TRBV5-1 - 13 TRBD1